These T cell receptor beta chains were read from a single sample in a study of shared clonotypes between healthy human individuals. Profiled with immunoSEQ multiplex PCR; TCRdb holds only in-frame clones, not every one. Here the sample spans about 2.3 million clones, more than 85% being singletons. Input material: naive CD4+ T cells from PBMCs. These receptors originate from a man aged 18 to 30 in good health. Some clones in this sample may be carry-over from other donors' samples. The CDR3 runs from the conserved cysteine through the conserved F or W. D genes are given only for firm matches. Rows give clone size only sometimes, using once, few, many, or a class for an expanded clone.

TRBV28	.	TRBJ2-2	.	13	CASSRFNTGELFF	TGTGCCAGCAGCCGGTTTAACACCGGGGAGCTGTTTTTT
TRBV25-1	.	TRBJ2-7	.	15	CASRTAGPVVDEQYF	TGTGCCAGCAGGACGGCCGGCCCCGTCGTGGACGAGCAGTACTTC
TRBV28	.	TRBJ2-7	once	12	CASSLVQAVQYF	TGTGCCAGCAGTTTAGTTCAGGCGGTGCAGTACTTC
TRBV28	.	TRBJ2-2	.	15	CASKNPGLYTGELFF	TGTGCCTCCAAAAATCCGGGACTGTACACCGGGGAGCTGTTTTTT
TRBV28	TRBD1	TRBJ1-1	.	14	CASSSPGQRPEAFF	TGTGCCAGCAGTTCCCCGGGACAGAGGCCTGAAGCTTTCTTT
TRBV9	.	TRBJ1-4	few	15	CASSETPGRSEKLFF	TGTGCCAGCAGCGAAACCCCGGGGAGGTCGGAAAAACTGTTTTTT
TRBV25-1	.	TRBJ2-3	.	15	CASSVGGLGTDTQYF	TGTGCCAGCAGTGTAGGCGGACTCGGCACAGATACGCAGTATTTT
TRBV7-2	.	TRBJ2-7	.	12	CASASGWREQYF	TGTGCCAGCGCCTCAGGGTGGAGAGAGCAGTACTTC
TRBV10-3	.	TRBJ1-2	.	15	CAISESRLGERGYTF	TGTGCCATCAGTGAGTCGCGGTTAGGGGAGAGAGGCTACACCTTC
TRBV21-1	.	TRBJ1-2	.	13	CASSLQIAYGYTF	TGTGCCAGCAGCTTGCAAATTGCTTATGGCTACACCTTC
TRBV14	.	TRBJ2-7	.	13	CASSQAFAYEQYF	TGTGCCAGCAGCCAAGCTTTCGCCTACGAGCAGTACTTC
TRBV18	TRBD1	TRBJ1-3	.	17	CASSEFPGQESGNTIYF	TGTGCCAGCTCAGAGTTCCCGGGACAGGAGTCTGGAAACACCATATATTTT
TRBV25-1	TRBD1	TRBJ1-5	once	17	CASSAGPDRGSNQPQHF	TGTGCCAGCAGTGCCGGACCGGACAGGGGAAGTAATCAGCCCCAGCATTTT
TRBV18	.	TRBJ2-7	few	11	CASSPAYEQYF	TGTGCCAGCTCACCAGCCTACGAGCAGTACTTC
TRBV5-1	TRBD2	TRBJ2-7	.	15	CASSPGLAGVLGQYF	TGCGCCAGCAGCCCGGGACTAGCGGGAGTTCTGGGGCAGTACTTC
TRBV11-3	TRBD2	TRBJ2-5	.	15	CASSAGGGPGKAQYF	TGTGCCAGCAGCGCTGGGGGGGGTCCTGGGAAGGCCCAGTACTTC
TRBV4-1	TRBD1	TRBJ1-4	.	18	CASSQDTGQRSTNEKLFF	TGCGCCAGCAGCCAAGATACGGGACAGCGCTCAACTAATGAAAAACTGTTTTTT
TRBV7-2	TRBD1	TRBJ2-7	once	15	CASSLSWDRVHEQYF	TGTGCCAGCAGCTTAAGTTGGGACAGGGTGCACGAGCAGTACTTC
TRBV7-3	TRBD2	TRBJ2-3	.	15	CASSLFAGGPDTQYF	TGTGCCAGCAGCTTATTTGCGGGAGGGCCTGATACGCAGTATTTT
TRBV10-3	TRBD1	TRBJ2-7	.	14	CATQGQAGSYEQYF	TGTGCCACCCAAGGACAGGCGGGCTCCTACGAGCAGTACTTC
TRBV5-1	.	TRBJ1-1	.	14	CASSGDTLNTEAFF	TGCGCCAGCAGCGGTGACACACTGAACACTGAAGCTTTCTTT
TRBV7-3	TRBD1	TRBJ2-3	once	15	CASSQPGQGTDTQYF	TGTGCCAGCAGCCAACCGGGACAGGGGACAGATACGCAGTATTTT